The rows below give T cell receptor beta chains drawn from one sample of a study of T cell responses to AZD1222 COVID-19 vaccine. TCRdb's copy holds only in-frame clones and misses some; the assay was immunoSEQ multiplex PCR. The table has over 100,000 clones, about 85% seen once; the top ten hold 2.4%. The specimen was peripheral blood, collected on day 0 of AZD1222 vaccination. These receptors were taken from an adult in good health. The CDR3 runs from the conserved cysteine through the conserved F or W. Each record gives: J gene, CDR3 length, V gene, CDR3 protein.

J: TRBJ2-2; length: 15; V: TRBV9; CDR3: CASSVVGASTGELFF
J: TRBJ2-3; length: 16; V: TRBV11-3; CDR3: CASSLDSAGTTDTQYF
J: TRBJ2-3; length: 16; V: TRBV9; CDR3: CASSPADRRSTDTQYF
J: TRBJ2-7; length: 15; V: TRBV18; CDR3: CASSPDSSFSYEQYF
J: TRBJ2-7; length: 13; V: TRBV29-1; CDR3: CSVSKRGRDEQYF
J: TRBJ2-2; length: 15; V: TRBV28; CDR3: CASGSGRGWTGELFF
J: TRBJ2-7; length: 13; V: TRBV5-6; CDR3: CASSAGTGREQYF
J: TRBJ2-5; length: 12; V: TRBV6-5; CDR3: CASKDRQETQYF
J: TRBJ1-1; length: 13; V: TRBV16; CDR3: CASSPQANTEAFF
J: TRBJ2-7; length: 15; V: TRBV28; CDR3: CASSLRGGPTYEQYF
J: TRBJ2-2; length: 18; V: TRBV11-3; CDR3: CASSLEGPGQGGSGELFF
J: TRBJ2-2; length: 14; V: TRBV6-1; CDR3: CASSEGLDTGELFF
J: TRBJ2-5; length: 15; V: TRBV7-8; CDR3: CASSFELARGETQYF
J: TRBJ2-7; length: 15; V: TRBV7-2; CDR3: CASSSVRLAAREQYF
J: TRBJ1-1; length: 16; V: TRBV6-5; CDR3: CASSYLTRGANTEAFF
J: TRBJ2-3; length: 16; V: TRBV11-2; CDR3: CASSLLAGIVADTQYF
J: TRBJ2-5; length: 19; V: TRBV21-1; CDR3: CASSKGRQGWNPESETQYF
J: TRBJ2-7; length: 11; V: TRBV6-1; CDR3: CASSPPGEQYF
J: TRBJ2-7; length: 14; V: TRBV28; CDR3: CASRPAGNSYEQYF
J: TRBJ2-7; length: 12; V: TRBV11-2; CDR3: CASSPPNYEQYF
J: TRBJ2-7; length: 12; V: TRBV19; CDR3: CASMDRVNEQYF
J: TRBJ2-1; length: 14; V: TRBV6-5; CDR3: CATTKAGLYNEQFF
J: TRBJ2-7; length: 14; V: TRBV7-3; CDR3: CASSFGTGGSEQYF
J: TRBJ1-2; length: 16; V: TRBV5-4; CDR3: CASSRLAGGGRYGYTF
J: TRBJ2-3; length: 16; V: TRBV24-1; CDR3: CATSVLGAGGTDTQYF
J: TRBJ1-5; length: 18; V: TRBV28; CDR3: CASSRTGGRVWSNQPQHF
J: TRBJ2-7; length: 11; V: TRBV24-1; CDR3: CATSWGGEQYF
J: TRBJ2-7; length: 12; V: TRBV24-1; CDR3: CATSEGPGEQYF
J: TRBJ1-1; length: 12; V: TRBV6-5; CDR3: CASSPLSRSAFF
J: TRBJ2-7; length: 14; V: TRBV19; CDR3: CASSIRDRNYEQYF
J: TRBJ1-6; length: 14; V: TRBV6-1; CDR3: CASSEIRGLSPLHF
J: TRBJ1-4; length: 12; V: TRBV6-5; CDR3: CASRGPSGELFF
J: TRBJ1-1; length: 14; V: TRBV5-6; CDR3: CASSLSHLNTEAFF
J: TRBJ1-5; length: 13; V: TRBV2; CDR3: CASSGGTYQPQHF
J: TRBJ1-5; length: 15; V: TRBV4-1; CDR3: CASSQDGTGYQPQHF